This TCR beta chain originates from a study of blood T cell repertoires in COVID-19 (dated by TCRdb to 2018 to 2020). The study in broad terms: Samples from collaborators originated in the United States, Italy and Spain and spanned both the acute and convalescent phases of COVID-19. Where available, HLA class I and class II types were obtained from metadata supplied by the sample provider rather than from assay-based typing. A freely available public database, intended as a resource for researchers studying the immune response to SARS-CoV-2, is where the repertoires were released. Sample metadata almost always included a de-identified subject ID, COVID-19 status, age in years and sex. Samples came from the ongoing ImmuneRACE study (first 160 participants) plus 1,254 subjects from 6 global collaborators. The prospective study material was composed of cDNA or gDNA derived from T cells, B-cell-depleted T cells, or PBMCs. The dataset comprised deeply sampled blood TCRbeta repertoires from subjects exposed to, actively infected with, or recovered from COVID-19.

The immunoSEQ Assay, a bias-controlled multiplex PCR, was used to amplify TCRbeta CDR3 regions from genomic DNA. The paper's data handling went like this. The number of nucleated cells in each sample was estimated from the amplification of reference gene primers within the assay. To quantify the absolute abundance of each unique TCRbeta CDR3 rearrangement, sequence reads were collapsed and filtered. For each sample, productive Simpson clonality was calculated by taking the square root of Simpson's diversity index across productive rearrangements. Not all clones reach the TCRdb copy of this immuneACCESS table, which keeps in-frame sequences only. Checked studies attribute under half of the gap to unresolved V genes and leave the rest unexplained. V and J calls plus clone size are reproduced from that table; the DNA served to infer D and trimming. The sample contains around 700,000 clones, approximately 90% of them found a single time. Approximately 0.25% of the sample belongs to the ten largest clones.

Whole blood was collected in K2EDTA tubes by collaborating institutions according to the institutions' own protocols. For TCRbeta analysis, collaborator samples were shipped as frozen whole blood, as isolated PBMCs, or as DNA extracted from either sample type. The paper as a whole reports these results and caveats: How much clinical and demographic metadata was included differed by source and by participant, and the metadata was provided uncurated.

As regards this clone: Its antigen remains undetermined. Qualities for individual bases were not recorded, and no much larger clone is one base off. The sample contains more than one DNA sequence encoding this CDR3.

The CDR3 has 14 amino acids, counting the end cysteine and phenylalanine. The entry retains the CDR3 DNA only, 42 bases that are in frame from base 1. V drops 1 base and J drops 5 bases, leaving 10 bases in between. The germline V gene specifies KGHDR as CDR1 and SFDVKD as CDR2. The source is a woman between 18 and 30 years old with acute or convalescent COVID-19. Sequenced: peripheral blood. The V and J genes are TRBV24-1 and TRBJ1-2; tentative D gene TRBD1, with 6 bases matching. At the DNA level, the sequence is TGTGCCACCAGTGATTTTGACAGGCCTTATGGCTACACCTTC. It specifies CATSDFDRPYGYTF.